These 23 T cell receptor beta chains were sequenced from one sample in a study of post-analysis software for immune sequencing data. General study points: Controls had lower frequencies than patients of about 5 TRBV segments, which included TRBV5-6, TRBV5-1 and TRBV20-1.

Every TCR beta cDNA library bore unique molecular identifiers. TCRdb fed the PCR reads into MiXCR, producing one record per CDR3 protein. The sample carries roughly 700,000 distinct CDR3 sequences, about 32% recorded once. The antigens these receptors bind are not known. Input material: blood. The origin of the receptors is a girl under 18 with multiple sclerosis.

The CDR3 bases are TGTGCCAGCAGCCGAGCCGCCGGAAACACTGAAGCTTTCTTT. This gives the protein CASSRAAGNTEAFF. The V call is TRBV4-2, the J call TRBJ1-1; no clear D. The CDR3 length is 14 residues. CDR1 LGHNA and CDR2 YNFKEQ come from the germline V gene. The ends were cut back, 4 bases at V and 2 bases at J, with 11 bases in the middle.

The rearrangement uses TRBV20-1 and TRBJ1-1, with a weak D call TRBD1 (6 bases). Trimming pared 0 bases from V and 0 bases from J, leaving 11 bases between. Germline-derived CDR1 and CDR2 are DFQATT and SNEGSKA (reference sequence). The CDR3 has 15 residues. CDR3 coding DNA: TGCAGTGCTAGAGATAAAACAGGGATGAACACTGAAGCTTTCTTT. It yields the protein CSARDKTGMNTEAFF.

This clonotype was seen a handful of times. The genes are TRBV28 and TRBJ1-1; D not certain. V was trimmed by 7 bases and J by 1 base, leaving 16 bases between them. The germline CDR1 and CDR2 sequences are MDHEN and SYDVKM. CDR3 length: 15 residues. The CDR3 here is CASIYRGPKNTEAFF. For the CDR3, the DNA is TGTGCCAGCATCTACAGAGGCCCTAAGAACACTGAAGCTTTCTTT.

The J gene is TRBJ2-5, the V gene TRBV7-2; TRBD1 matches at 7 bases. The CDR3 totals 14 residues. Germline loops: CDR1 SGHTA, CDR2 FQGNSA. V lost 5 bases to trimming and J lost 7 bases; unmatched junction nucleotides: 10. The CDR3 nucleotides are TGTGCCAGCAGCCTCCCCCGGGACAGAGCGACCCAGTACTTC. Its protein product is CASSLPRDRATQYF.

V and J are TRBV5-1 and TRBJ2-7; 11 nucleotides agree with TRBD2. V lost 4 bases, J lost 6 bases, and 9 bases stayed unmatched. The germline CDR1 and CDR2 sequences are SGHRS and YFSETQ. The CDR3 consists of 15 residues. This chain's CDR3 is CASSPEGLAAVEQYF. CDR3 coding DNA: TGCGCCAGCAGCCCGGAGGGACTAGCGGCCGTCGAGCAGTACTTC.

This clonotype occurred a few times. The rearrangement links TRBV7-2 to TRBJ1-2; no reliable D call. The V gene lost 0 bases and the J gene lost 2 bases, with 13 bases spanning the gap. The CDR3 consists of 16 residues. The germline CDR1 and CDR2 sequences are SGHTA and FQGNSA. CDR3 sequence (DNA): TGTGCCAGCAGCTTAGCGCTTGCGGGTTTAAACTATGGCTACACCTTC. It yields the protein CASSLALAGLNYGYTF.

The rearrangement links TRBV28 to TRBJ2-2; TRBD1 matches at 10 bases. Losses at the gene ends were 2 bases for V and 6 bases for J; bases not matched to a gene: 3. The CDR3 is 15 amino acids. Germline V gene sequence: CDR1 MDHEN, CDR2 SYDVKM. The CDR3 DNA follows: TGTGCCAGCAGTTTAATAGGACAGGGGGCCGGGGAGCTGTTTTTT. Protein sequence: CASSLIGQGAGELFF.

This clonotype was counted only a few times. The CDR3 DNA reads as TGTGCCAGCATCACACAGTCGGGTCGACGGGAGACCCAGTACTTC. It specifies CASITQSGRRETQYF. The genes are TRBV7-2 and TRBJ2-5; the D is unclear. This CDR3 contains 15 residues. V lost 7 bases and J 5 bases, leaving 20 bases between the germline ends. Germline V gives CDR1 SGHTA, CDR2 FQGNSA. The variable domain in full, with the rest retrieved from reference TRBV7-2 and TRBJ2-5, is GAGVSQSPSNKVTEKGKDVELRCDPISGHTALYWYRQSLGQGLEFLIYFQGNSAPDKSGLPSDRFSAERTGGSVSTLTIQRTQQEDSAVYLCASITQSGRRETQYFGPGTRLLVL.

This clonotype was detected only a few times. CDR3 amino acids: CASSFVSGTPTDTQYF. DNA for the CDR3: TGTGCCAGCAGCTTCGTAAGTGGGACTCCCACAGATACGCAGTATTTT. The V and J genes are TRBV7-8 and TRBJ2-3, with D possibly TRBD2 on 6 matching bases. Deletions cut 3 bases from V and 2 bases from J, with 15 bases between. This CDR3 spans 16 amino acids. Germline CDR1 SGHVS, CDR2 FQNEAQ.

The CDR3 coding sequence is TGTGCCAGCAGCGAAGCCGTGCCTTACGAGCAGTACTTC. The encoded protein is CASSEAVPYEQYF. The rearrangement uses TRBV6-2 or TRBV6-3 and TRBJ2-7; D not resolved. Deletions cut 6 bases from V and 4 bases from J, with 13 bases between. CDR3 length: 13 amino acids. The germline V gene encodes CDR1 MNHEY and CDR2 SVGEGT.

V and J are TRBV4-3 and TRBJ2-5, with TRBD2 matching 9 bases. Trimming took 2 bases from V and 4 from J; bases not matched to a gene: 5. The germline V gene has CDR1 LGHNA and CDR2 YSLEER. This CDR3 spans 15 amino acids. In nucleotides, the CDR3 is TGCGCCAGCAGCCAATCCGGGACTAGCCCAGAGACCCAGTACTTC. This codes for CASSQSGTSPETQYF.

This clonotype was recorded a few times. The CDR3 sequence is CAISERGGSGEQYF. Written as DNA, the CDR3 is TGTGCCATCAGTGAGAGAGGGGGGTCTGGCGAGCAGTACTTC. The rearrangement uses TRBV10-3 and TRBJ2-7; D assignment may be TRBD1 or TRBD2 (6 bases each). Trimming took 2 bases from V and 6 from J, leaving 14 bases between them. The CDR3 is 14 amino acids. Germline V CDR1 and CDR2: ENHRY, SYGVKD.

A remark on this clonotype: One end of the junction does not line up with germline, which may come from a read error. The CDR3 protein is CTSSPTGWTGELFF. The CDR3 region has the DNA TGCACCAGCAGCCCGACAGGGTGGACCGGGGAGCTGTTTTTT. The chain links TRBV5-1 to TRBJ2-2; 7 positions agree with TRBD1. The CDR3 runs 14 residues. The germline V gene has CDR1 SGHRS and CDR2 YFSETQ.

Worth noting for this clonotype: At one end the junction does not follow the germline gene, possibly because of a read error. The rearrangement joins TRBV10-3 to TRBJ1-5; D not certain. The CDR3 runs to 14 residues. The germline gives CDR1 ENHRY, CDR2 SYGVKD. CDR3 protein: CVISGDGPNQPQHF. DNA for the CDR3: TGTGTCATCAGCGGCGACGGGCCCAATCAGCCCCAGCATTTT.

The table lists this clonotype with a few counts. The chain employs TRBV11-1 and TRBJ1-1; TRBD1 might be the D (6 bases). CDR3 size: 13 residues. V lost 2 bases and J lost 6, with 10 bases in between. Germline V gene data show CDR1 as SGHAT and CDR2 as FQDESV (reference sequence). The CDR3 bases are TGTGCCAGCAGCTTAACGAGGGGGTCTGAAGCTTTCTTT. Translation: CASSLTRGSEAFF.

The chain couples TRBV7-9 to TRBJ1-2, with D unresolved. CDR1 and CDR2 (germline): SEHNR, FQNEAQ (reference sequence). This CDR3 is 13 amino acids long. Trimming stripped 7 bases from V and 4 bases from J, with 13 bases between. CDR3 residues: CASTPKEPYGYTF. CDR3 DNA: TGTGCCAGCACCCCGAAAGAGCCCTATGGCTACACCTTC.

This chain joins TRBV20-1 and TRBJ2-1, with D maybe TRBD2 (5 bases). This CDR3 is 15 amino acids long. The V end was cut by 2 bases, the J end by 2 bases, with 13 bases between. Germline CDR1 and CDR2: DFQATT and SNEGSKA (reference sequence). The CDR3 protein is CSARISGSPYNEQFF. In nucleotides, the CDR3 is TGCAGTGCTAGAATATCGGGGTCCCCCTACAATGAGCAGTTCTTC.

The J gene is TRBJ2-1, the V gene TRBV29-1; 7 bases line up with TRBD2. The CDR3 sequence is 14 residues long. Germline trimming cut 5 bases from V and 2 bases from J; bases unmatched to any gene: 6. Germline V gene data show CDR1 as SQVTM and CDR2 as ANQGSEA. The CDR3 DNA sequence: TGCAGCGTTCCACCTACTAGCGCCTACAATGAGCAGTTCTTC. As protein: CSVPPTSAYNEQFF.

This clonotype has a handful of counts. V gene TRBV5-1 combines with J gene TRBJ1-1; maybe TRBD1 (5 bases). The length of the CDR3 is 17 residues. Trimming took off 4 bases at V and 4 bases at J, with 23 bases between the two ends. Germline values: CDR1 SGHRS, CDR2 YFSETQ. CDR3 nucleotides: TGCGCCAGCAGCCTCCCCCCGGGCCCAATAAGGGGCACTGAAGCTTTCTTT. Translation gives CASSLPPGPIRGTEAFF. Full variable domain (missing parts from reference TRBV5-1 and TRBJ1-1): KAGVTQTPRYLIKTRGQQVTLSCSPISGHRSVSWYQQTPGQGLQFLFEYFSETQRNKGNFPGRFSGRQFSNSRSEMNVSTLELGDSALYLCASSLPPGPIRGTEAFFGQGTRLTVV.

The V call is TRBV7-9, the J call TRBJ2-1; TRBD1 is a possible D gene (6 bases). CDR3 size: 13 residues. V gave up 5 bases and J gave up 10 bases, with 15 bases separating them. CDR1 and CDR2 (germline): SEHNR, FQNEAQ (reference sequence). DNA of the CDR3: TGTGCCAGCAGCCAGCAAACAGGGATCGAGCAGTTCTTC. This translates into CASSQQTGIEQFF.

The genes are TRBV6-6 and TRBJ1-1; 7 bases align to TRBD1. The V gene end was trimmed by 2 bases and the J gene end by 0 bases; junction bases not matched to a gene: 0. Looked up from germline, CDR1 is MNHNY and CDR2 is SVGAGI (reference sequence). The CDR3 consists of 14 residues. CDR3 in amino acids: CASSYDRVNTEAFF. The CDR3, as DNA: TGTGCCAGCAGTTACGACAGGGTGAACACTGAAGCTTTCTTT.

This clonotype has just a few counts. The chain uses TRBV2 and TRBJ2-1; 10 bases line up with TRBD2. With V trimmed by 6 bases and J by 6 bases, 11 bases remained unmatched. This CDR3 has 16 amino acids. Germline V gene lookup returns CDR1 SNHLY and CDR2 FYNNEI. CDR3 in amino acids: CASSKGGLAGVNEQFF. CDR3 nucleotide sequence: TGTGCCAGCAGCAAAGGTGGGCTAGCGGGAGTCAATGAGCAGTTCTTC.

This clonotype appeared many times. J is TRBJ1-6 and V is TRBV7-9; D might be TRBD1 (6 bases). With 4 bases removed from V and 4 bases from J, the gap between germline ends came to 8 bases. CDR3 length: 14 residues. Germline V CDR1 and CDR2: SEHNR, FQNEAQ (reference sequence). The CDR3 sequence is CASSSTGYNSPLHF. In nucleotides, the CDR3 is TGTGCCAGCAGCTCTACAGGGTATAATTCACCCCTCCACTTT.